These 20 T cell receptor beta chains came from one sample sequenced in a study of T cells in Graves' hyperthyroidism and ophthalmopathy. From RNA transcripts, TCR beta CDR3 regions were amplified. The study used the HTBI primer set for a first-round RT-PCR of the TCR CDR3. Each CDR3 protein gets one entry after TCRdb re-called the multiplex PCR reads with MiXCR. The sample includes roughly 700,000 distinct CDR3 sequences, 30% to 40% seen only once; the top ten take around 32%. Sample: blood. The receptors stem from a woman aged 40 to 50 with Graves' hyperthyroidism.

In this sample, this clonotype turned up many times. This chain uses TRBV10-2 with TRBJ1-4, with 9 bases aligning to TRBD1. V lost 2 bases, J lost 11 bases, and 9 bases stayed unmatched. This CDR3 region has 15 residues. The germline gives CDR1 WSHSY, CDR2 SAAADI. DNA for the CDR3: TGCGCCAGCAGTGAGGTGGGACAGGGCCCCAGGAAACTGTTTTTT. It translates to CASSEVGQGPRKLFF.

This clonotype was picked up many times. The rearrangement links TRBV20-1 to TRBJ2-7; 7 bases fit TRBD2. Germline CDR1 reads DFQATT; CDR2 reads SNEGSKA (reference sequence). This CDR3 region has 11 residues. The CDR3 is CRTGGDYEQYF. The CDR3 DNA is TGCAGAACGGGAGGAGATTACGAGCAGTACTTC.

The chain has TRBV12-5 and TRBJ1-5, with D possibly being TRBD1 (5 bases). The V and J ends lost 4 bases and 6 bases respectively, with 16 bases between them. CDR1 LGHNT and CDR2 FRNRAP come from the germline V gene. This CDR3 has 15 residues. CDR3 sequence: CASGSVVGESQPQHF. DNA for the CDR3: TGTGCTAGTGGTTCGGTGGTGGGGGAATCTCAGCCCCAGCATTTT.

Concerning this clonotype itself: In this CDR3 the conserved last residue, phenylalanine or tryptophan, is missing, so a read error is likely. V gene TRBV2 combines with J gene TRBJ1-2; no definite D call. Trimming took 1 base from V and 2 from J, leaving 5 bases between them. CDR1 is SNHLY and CDR2 is FYNNEI in the germline V gene. CDR3 length: 13 amino acids. The CDR3 sequence: CASSEGLNYGYTS. The CDR3 nucleotides are TGTGCCAGCAGTGAAGGACTAAACTATGGCTACACCTCC.

In this sample, this clonotype turned up many times. The chain is built from TRBV20-1 and TRBJ2-5; D gene uncertain. This CDR3 region has 13 residues. V lost 0 bases and J 5 bases, leaving 10 bases between the germline ends. Germline CDR1 DFQATT, CDR2 SNEGSKA (reference sequence). The CDR3 DNA follows: TGCAGTGCTAGAGATGAGACAAGGGAGACCCAGTACTTC. Translated: CSARDETRETQYF.

This clonotype was counted ten times or more. CDR3 sequence (DNA): TGTGCCAGCAGCTTAGGTCCCTCACCCCGGGGTGCTTTCTTT. Encoded protein: CASSLGPSPRGAFF. The rearrangement joins TRBV11-3 to TRBJ1-1, with no clear D. Looked up from germline, CDR1 is SGHNT and CDR2 is YENEEA. The CDR3 consists of 14 residues. V was clipped by 1 base and J by 11 bases, with 17 bases between them.

In its sample, this clonotype was seen a few times. The V and J genes are TRBV20-1 and TRBJ2-7, with 7 bases aligning to TRBD2. With 0 bases clipped from V and 5 bases from J, the junction kept 7 bases outside the gene matches. This CDR3 is built from 14 residues. Germline CDR1 and CDR2: DFQATT and SNEGSKA (reference sequence). Written as DNA, the CDR3 is TGCAGTGCTAGAGATGGGAGGGGCGTCGACGAGCAGTACTTC. Translating gives CSARDGRGVDEQYF.

This clonotype was observed many times. The chain is built from TRBV29-1 and TRBJ1-3; D gene uncertain. The V gene lost 3 bases and the J gene lost 4 bases, with 7 bases spanning the gap. Germline V gene lookup returns CDR1 SQVTM and CDR2 ANQGSEA. The CDR3 length is 12 residues. CDR3: CSVELSGNTIYF. In DNA form, the CDR3 reads TGCAGCGTTGAGTTATCGGGAAACACCATATATTTT.

This clonotype was seen more than once but under ten times. J is TRBJ1-1 and V is TRBV9; 8 bases map to TRBD1. CDR1 SGDLS and CDR2 YYNGEE come from the germline V gene. This CDR3 contains 15 residues. V was pared by 4 bases and J by 5 bases, with 10 bases of the junction left unmatched. CDR3 sequence reads: CASSHTTGAGTEAFF. Written as DNA, the CDR3 is TGTGCCAGCAGCCATACGACAGGGGCGGGAACTGAAGCTTTCTTT.

There are many counts of this clonotype. The rearrangement uses TRBV10-3 and TRBJ1-2; no firm D call. This CDR3 is 13 amino acids long. The ends were cut back, 5 bases at V and 3 bases at J, with 10 bases in the middle. Germline CDR1 ENHRY, CDR2 SYGVKD. CDR3 loop: CAISPDGDYGYTF. The CDR3 bases are TGTGCCATCAGTCCGGACGGAGACTATGGCTACACCTTC.

This clonotype was seen only a few times. Written as DNA, the CDR3 is TGTGCCAGCAGCTTTTCCGCAGTCAACACCATATATTTT. The encoded protein is CASSFSAVNTIYF. J is TRBJ1-3 and V is TRBV7-2; no clear D gene. V was clipped by 3 bases and J by 7 bases, with 10 bases between them. CDR3 length: 13 residues. CDR1 SGHTA and CDR2 FQGNSA come from the germline V gene.

This clonotype occurred a few times. This chain joins TRBV7-3 and TRBJ1-3; 10 nucleotides align to TRBD1. After removal of 5 bases from V and 8 bases from J, the junction contained 3 bases not matched to a gene. Germline V gene data show CDR1 as SGHTA and CDR2 as FQGTGA. The CDR3 is made up of 13 amino acids. The CDR3 region has the DNA TGTGCCAGCAGCACCGGGACAGGGGACACCATATATTTT. It encodes CASSTGTGDTIYF.

This clonotype was recorded once. The rearrangement uses TRBV5-1 and TRBJ2-7; 8 bases fit TRBD2. This CDR3 is built from 16 residues. Germline V gene lookup returns CDR1 SGHRS and CDR2 YFSETQ. Trimming cost V 0 bases and J 4 bases; bases outside gene matches: 9. Here the CDR3 reads CASSLERGTGTYEQYF. CDR3 in DNA: TGCGCCAGCAGCTTGGAGCGGGGGACGGGTACGTACGAGCAGTACTTC.

The chain carries TRBV25-1 and TRBJ1-2; D gene uncertain. Germline CDR1 and CDR2: MGHDK and SYGVNS. The V end was cut by 4 bases, the J end by 4 bases, with 10 bases between. This CDR3 has 13 residues. CDR3 nucleotides: TGTGCCAGCAGTGCCCCACTCGGCTATGGCTACACCTTC. Translation: CASSAPLGYGYTF.

The chain carries TRBV7-9 and TRBJ2-7, with D possibly being TRBD2 (6 bases). V shed 6 bases and J shed 0 bases, with 21 bases lying between them. Germline V gives CDR1 SEHNR, CDR2 FQNEAQ (reference sequence). The CDR3 runs to 17 residues. The CDR3 loop is CASSPLSGPSISYEQYF. Written as DNA, the CDR3 is TGTGCCAGCAGTCCCTTAAGCGGGCCCTCTATCTCCTACGAGCAGTACTTC. Drawing the rest from reference TRBV7-9 and TRBJ2-7, the complete variable domain is DTGVSQNPRHKITKRGQNVTFRCDPISEHNRLYWYRQTLGQGPEFLTYFQNEAQLEKSRLLSDRFSAERPKGSFSTLEIQRTEQGDSAMYLCASSPLSGPSISYEQYFGPGTRLTVT.

This clonotype was seen repeatedly, ten times or more. The chain has TRBV6-5 and TRBJ1-6; 10 positions match TRBD1. The germline V gene encodes CDR1 MNHEY and CDR2 SVGAGI. V lost 6 bases and J lost 5; bases outside the gene matches: 4. This CDR3 region has 15 residues. CDR3 region: CASREGQGHNSPLHF. The CDR3 DNA is TGTGCCAGCAGGGAGGGACAGGGGCATAATTCACCCCTCCACTTT.

This clonotype was detected ten times or more. The chain has TRBV7-9 and TRBJ1-1; TRBD1 matches at 9 bases. This CDR3 contains 15 residues. Trimming took 8 bases from V and 5 from J; bases not matched to a gene: 12. Germline V gives CDR1 SEHNR, CDR2 FQNEAQ (reference sequence). CDR3 region: CASGHGDREGTEAFF. The CDR3 DNA follows: TGTGCCAGCGGACACGGGGACAGGGAGGGGACTGAAGCTTTCTTT.

The V call is TRBV29-1, the J call TRBJ1-4, with TRBD1 as a possible D gene (6 bases). V was pared by 4 bases and J by 8 bases, with 20 bases between. Germline values: CDR1 SQVTM, CDR2 ANQGSEA. CDR3 length equals 15 residues. The CDR3 region is CSVAPGELAGEKLFF. CDR3 coding DNA: TGCAGCGTTGCCCCAGGGGAACTAGCGGGGGAAAAACTGTTTTTT.

The rearrangement links TRBV29-1 to TRBJ2-7, with D perhaps TRBD1 or TRBD2 (6 bases each). CDR3 size: 11 residues. CDR1 is SQVTM, CDR2 ANQGSEA, per germline. The CDR3 nucleotides read TGCAGTGGCGGGACAACCTGCGAGCAGTACTTC. Translation gives CSGGTTCEQYF.

This clonotype was detected only a few times. This chain links TRBV7-9 with TRBJ1-5; 9 positions agree with TRBD1. CDR3 size: 15 residues. The germline V gene has CDR1 SEHNR and CDR2 FQNEAQ (reference sequence). The V and J ends lost 6 bases and 4 bases, in that order; junction bases with no gene match: 7. The CDR3 DNA is TGTGCCAGCAGTCGAGACAGGGGGGAAAATCAGCCCCAGCATTTT. It codes for CASSRDRGENQPQHF.